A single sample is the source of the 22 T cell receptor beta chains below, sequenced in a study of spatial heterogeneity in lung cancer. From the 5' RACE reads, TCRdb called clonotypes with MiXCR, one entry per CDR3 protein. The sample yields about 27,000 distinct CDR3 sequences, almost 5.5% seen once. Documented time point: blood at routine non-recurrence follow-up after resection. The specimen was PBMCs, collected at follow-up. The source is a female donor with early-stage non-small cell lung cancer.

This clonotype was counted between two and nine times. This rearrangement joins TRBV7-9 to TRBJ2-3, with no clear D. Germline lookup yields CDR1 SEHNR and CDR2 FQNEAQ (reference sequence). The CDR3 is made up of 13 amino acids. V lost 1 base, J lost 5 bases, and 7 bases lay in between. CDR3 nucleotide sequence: TGTGCCAGCAGCTTAGATTCACGAGATACGCAGTATTTT. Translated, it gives CASSLDSRDTQYF.

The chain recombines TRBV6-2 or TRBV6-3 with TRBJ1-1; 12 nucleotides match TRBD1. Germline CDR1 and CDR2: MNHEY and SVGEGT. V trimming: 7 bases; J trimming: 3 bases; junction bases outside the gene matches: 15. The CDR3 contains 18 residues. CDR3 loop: CASTPGSGTGGLYTEAFF. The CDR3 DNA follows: TGTGCCAGCACCCCTGGGTCTGGGACAGGGGGCCTGTACACTGAAGCTTTCTTT.

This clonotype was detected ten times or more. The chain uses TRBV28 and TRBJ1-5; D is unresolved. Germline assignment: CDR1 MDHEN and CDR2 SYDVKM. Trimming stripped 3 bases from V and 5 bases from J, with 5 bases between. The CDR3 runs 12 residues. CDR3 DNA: TGTGCCAGCAGTTTCGAGGATCAGCCCCAGCATTTT. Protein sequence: CASSFEDQPQHF.

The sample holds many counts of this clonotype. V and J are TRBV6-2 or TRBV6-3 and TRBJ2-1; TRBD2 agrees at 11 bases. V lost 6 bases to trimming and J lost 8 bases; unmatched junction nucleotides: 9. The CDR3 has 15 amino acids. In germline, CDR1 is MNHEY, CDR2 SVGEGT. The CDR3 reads CASRDSGGASDEQFF. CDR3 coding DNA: TGTGCCAGCAGGGATAGCGGGGGGGCCAGTGATGAGCAGTTCTTC.

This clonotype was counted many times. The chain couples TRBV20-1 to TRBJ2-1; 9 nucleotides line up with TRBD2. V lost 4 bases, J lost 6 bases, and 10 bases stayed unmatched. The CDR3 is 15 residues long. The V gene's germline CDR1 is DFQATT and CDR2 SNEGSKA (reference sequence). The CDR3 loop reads CSAISGGGAVNEQFF. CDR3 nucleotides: TGCAGTGCTATATCGGGCGGGGGGGCCGTCAATGAGCAGTTCTTC.

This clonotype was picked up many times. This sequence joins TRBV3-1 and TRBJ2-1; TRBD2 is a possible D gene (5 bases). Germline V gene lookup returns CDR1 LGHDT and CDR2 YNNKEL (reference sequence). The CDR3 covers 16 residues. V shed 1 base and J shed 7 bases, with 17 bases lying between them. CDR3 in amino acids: CASSQGTRFRGNEQFF. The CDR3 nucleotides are TGTGCCAGCAGCCAAGGGACTCGGTTTCGGGGTAATGAGCAGTTCTTC.

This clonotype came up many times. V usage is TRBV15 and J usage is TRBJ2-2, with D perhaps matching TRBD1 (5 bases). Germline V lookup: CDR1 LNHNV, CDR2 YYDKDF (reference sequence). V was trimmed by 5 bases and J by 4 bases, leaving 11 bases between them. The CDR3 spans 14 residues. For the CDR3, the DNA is TGTGCCACCAGCCCTCGACAGCGCACCGGGGAGCTGTTTTTT. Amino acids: CATSPRQRTGELFF.

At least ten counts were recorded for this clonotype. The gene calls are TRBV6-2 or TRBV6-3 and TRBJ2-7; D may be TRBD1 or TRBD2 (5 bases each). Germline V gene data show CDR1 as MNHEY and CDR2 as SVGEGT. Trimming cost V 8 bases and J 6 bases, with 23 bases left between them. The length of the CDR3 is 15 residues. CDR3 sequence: CASGDPRGQTIEQYF. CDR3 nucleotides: TGTGCCAGCGGGGACCCTCGGGGCCAGACGATCGAGCAGTACTTC.

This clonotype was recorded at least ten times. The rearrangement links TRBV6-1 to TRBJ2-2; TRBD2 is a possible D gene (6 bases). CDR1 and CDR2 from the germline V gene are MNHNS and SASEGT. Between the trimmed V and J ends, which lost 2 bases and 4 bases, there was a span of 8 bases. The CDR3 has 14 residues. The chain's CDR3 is CASSELATTGELFF. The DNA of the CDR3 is TGTGCCAGCAGTGAACTAGCGACCACCGGGGAGCTGTTTTTT.

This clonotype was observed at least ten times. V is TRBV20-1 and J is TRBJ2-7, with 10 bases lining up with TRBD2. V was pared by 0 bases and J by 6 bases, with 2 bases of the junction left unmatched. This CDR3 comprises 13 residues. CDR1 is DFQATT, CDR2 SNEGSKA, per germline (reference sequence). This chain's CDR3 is CSARELAGREQYF. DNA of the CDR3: TGCAGTGCTAGAGAACTAGCGGGACGCGAGCAGTACTTC.

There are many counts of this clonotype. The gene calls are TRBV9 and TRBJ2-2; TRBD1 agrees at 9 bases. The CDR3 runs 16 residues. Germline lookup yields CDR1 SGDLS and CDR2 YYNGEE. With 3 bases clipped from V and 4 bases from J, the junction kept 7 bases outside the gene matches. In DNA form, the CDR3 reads TGTGCCAGCAGCGACCCGACAGGGGGACGCACCGGGGAGCTGTTTTTT. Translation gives CASSDPTGGRTGELFF.

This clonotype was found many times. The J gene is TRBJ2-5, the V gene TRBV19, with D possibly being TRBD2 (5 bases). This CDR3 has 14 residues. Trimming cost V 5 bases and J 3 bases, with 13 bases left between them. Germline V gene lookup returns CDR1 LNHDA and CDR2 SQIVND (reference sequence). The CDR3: CASSPEWREETQYF. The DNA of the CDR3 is TGTGCCAGTAGTCCCGAGTGGCGGGAAGAGACCCAGTACTTC. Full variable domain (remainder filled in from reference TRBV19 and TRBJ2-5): DGGITQSPKYLFRKEGQNVTLSCEQNLNHDAMYWYRQDPGQGLRLIYYSQIVNDFQKGDIAEGYSVSREKKESFPLTVTSAQKNPTAFYLCASSPEWREETQYFGPGTRLLVL.

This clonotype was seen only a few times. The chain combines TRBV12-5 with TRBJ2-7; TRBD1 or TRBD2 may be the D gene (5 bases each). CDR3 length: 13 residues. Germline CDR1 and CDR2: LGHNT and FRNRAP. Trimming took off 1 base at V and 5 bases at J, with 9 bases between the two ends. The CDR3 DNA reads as TGTGCTAGTGGTTTGGAAGAGGGACACGAGCAGTACTTC. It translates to CASGLEEGHEQYF.

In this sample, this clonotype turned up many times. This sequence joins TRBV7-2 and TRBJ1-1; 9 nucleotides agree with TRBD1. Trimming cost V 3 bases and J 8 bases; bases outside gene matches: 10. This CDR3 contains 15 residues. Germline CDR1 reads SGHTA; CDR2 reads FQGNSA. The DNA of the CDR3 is TGTGCCAGCAGCTTCTCCGGGACAGGGCCTCTAGAAGCTTTCTTT. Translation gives CASSFSGTGPLEAFF.

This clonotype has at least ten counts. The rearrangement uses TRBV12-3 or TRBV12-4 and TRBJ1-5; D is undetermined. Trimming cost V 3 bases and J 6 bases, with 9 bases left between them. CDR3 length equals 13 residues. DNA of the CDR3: TGTGCCAGCAGTTTGATAGGGTTTCAGCCCCAGCATTTT. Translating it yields CASSLIGFQPQHF.

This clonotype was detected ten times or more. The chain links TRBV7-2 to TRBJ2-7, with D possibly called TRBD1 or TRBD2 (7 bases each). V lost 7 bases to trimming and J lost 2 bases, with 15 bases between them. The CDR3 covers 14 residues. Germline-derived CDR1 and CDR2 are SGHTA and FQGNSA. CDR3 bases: TGTGCCAGCACCAGAAGCGGGACAGCCTACGAGCAGTACTTC. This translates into CASTRSGTAYEQYF.

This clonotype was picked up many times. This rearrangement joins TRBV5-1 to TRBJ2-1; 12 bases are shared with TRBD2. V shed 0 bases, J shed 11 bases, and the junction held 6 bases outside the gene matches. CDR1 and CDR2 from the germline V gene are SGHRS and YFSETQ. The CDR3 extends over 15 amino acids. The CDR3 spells CASSLGLAGASQQFF. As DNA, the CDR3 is TGCGCCAGCAGCTTGGGACTAGCGGGGGCATCGCAGCAGTTCTTC.

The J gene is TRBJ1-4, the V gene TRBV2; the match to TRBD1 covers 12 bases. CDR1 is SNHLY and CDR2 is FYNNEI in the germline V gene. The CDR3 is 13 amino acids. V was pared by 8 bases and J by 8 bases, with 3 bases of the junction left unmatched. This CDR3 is CASAGTGGEKLFF. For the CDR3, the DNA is TGTGCCAGCGCCGGGACAGGGGGCGAAAAACTGTTTTTT.

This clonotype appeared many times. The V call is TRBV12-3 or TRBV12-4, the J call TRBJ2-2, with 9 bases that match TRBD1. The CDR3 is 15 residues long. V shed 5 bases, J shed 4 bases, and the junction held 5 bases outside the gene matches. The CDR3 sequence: CASSPDRGSTGELFF. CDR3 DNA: TGTGCCAGCAGTCCGGACAGGGGTAGCACCGGGGAGCTGTTTTTT.

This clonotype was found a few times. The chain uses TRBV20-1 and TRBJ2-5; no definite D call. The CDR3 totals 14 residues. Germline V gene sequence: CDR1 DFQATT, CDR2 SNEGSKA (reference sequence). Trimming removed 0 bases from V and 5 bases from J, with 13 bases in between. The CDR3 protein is CSARDPRAWETQYF. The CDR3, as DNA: TGCAGTGCTAGAGATCCCCGAGCCTGGGAGACCCAGTACTTC.

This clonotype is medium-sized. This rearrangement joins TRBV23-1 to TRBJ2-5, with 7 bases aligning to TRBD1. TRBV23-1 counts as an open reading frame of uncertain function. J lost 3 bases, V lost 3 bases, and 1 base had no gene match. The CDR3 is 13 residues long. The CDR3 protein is CASSHGTEETQYF. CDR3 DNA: TGCGCCAGCAGTCACGGGACAGAAGAGACCCAGTACTTC.

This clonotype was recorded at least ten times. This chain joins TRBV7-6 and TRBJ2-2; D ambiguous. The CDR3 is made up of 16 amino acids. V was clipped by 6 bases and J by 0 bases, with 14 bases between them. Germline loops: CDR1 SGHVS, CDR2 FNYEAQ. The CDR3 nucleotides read TGTGCCAGCAGTCCCCGGAACCGGGCGAACACCGGGGAGCTGTTTTTT. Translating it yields CASSPRNRANTGELFF.